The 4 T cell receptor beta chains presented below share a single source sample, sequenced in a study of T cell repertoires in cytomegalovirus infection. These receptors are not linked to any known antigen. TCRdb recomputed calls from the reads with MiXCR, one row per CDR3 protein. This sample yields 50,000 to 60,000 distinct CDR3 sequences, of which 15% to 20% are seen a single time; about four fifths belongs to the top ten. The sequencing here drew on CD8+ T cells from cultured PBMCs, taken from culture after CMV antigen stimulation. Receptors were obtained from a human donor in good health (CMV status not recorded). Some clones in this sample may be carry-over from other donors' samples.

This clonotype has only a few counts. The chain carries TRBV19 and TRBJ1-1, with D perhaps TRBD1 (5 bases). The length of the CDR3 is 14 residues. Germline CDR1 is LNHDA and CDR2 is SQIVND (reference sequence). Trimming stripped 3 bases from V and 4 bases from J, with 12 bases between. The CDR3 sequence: CASSIGGDLTEAFF. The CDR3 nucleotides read TGTGCCAGTAGTATTGGGGGAGACCTCACTGAAGCTTTCTTT.

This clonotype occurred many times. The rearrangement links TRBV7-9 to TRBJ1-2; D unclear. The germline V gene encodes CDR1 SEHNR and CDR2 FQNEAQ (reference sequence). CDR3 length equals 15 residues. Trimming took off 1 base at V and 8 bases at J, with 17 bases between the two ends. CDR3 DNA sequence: TGTGCCAGCAGCTTAGGAGCGGGGATAGTGGGCGGCTACACCTTC. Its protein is CASSLGAGIVGGYTF.

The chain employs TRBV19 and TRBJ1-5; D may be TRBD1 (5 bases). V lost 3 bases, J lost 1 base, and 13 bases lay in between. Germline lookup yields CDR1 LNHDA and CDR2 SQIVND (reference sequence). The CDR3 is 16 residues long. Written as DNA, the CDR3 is TGTGCCAGTAGTATTGATAACAGGAACAGCAATCAGCCCCAGCATTTT. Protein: CASSIDNRNSNQPQHF.

The CDR3 protein is CAISGDSLEETQYF. For the CDR3, the DNA is TGTGCCATCAGTGGGGACTCTCTGGAAGAGACCCAGTACTTC. The rearrangement joins TRBV10-3 to TRBJ2-5, with a weak D call TRBD2 (6 bases). The CDR3 consists of 14 residues. CDR1 ENHRY and CDR2 SYGVKD come from the germline V gene. Trimming shortened V by 4 bases and J by 3 bases, and 12 bases separated the two germline ends.